The following is a T cell receptor beta chain sequence with its context. Its antigen remains undetermined. Base quality data are lacking; no much larger clone is found one base away. The trim is 2 bases for V and 11 bases for J, with a gap of 15 bases between the germline ends. From a lookup of the germline V gene, CDR1 and CDR2 are MNHNS and SASEGT. The CDR3 goes from the cysteine to the phenylalanine over 13 residues. Of all the DNA, just the CDR3 is kept, 39 bases in frame from base 1. This sample was taken from a study of cytomegalovirus exposure and HLA in healthy donors (dated by TCRdb to 2016 to 2017). As for the study more broadly: According to a later analysis, the 120 or so validation repertoires were produced on the same platform as the roughly 720 repertoires of the first cohort. The study aimed to test whether cataloging public T cell receptors could reveal signatures of past pathogen exposure. Along with the approximately 700-subject first cohort, a separate validation cohort of about 110 different subjects was used. To predict cytomegalovirus infection status, the study combined high-throughput TCR immunosequencing, statistical association of individual TCRs with disease status, and machine learning. Overall study results and their limits: The validation cohort had no HLA typing available for a later analysis, so co-occurrence within that cohort was assessed over all 120 or so repertoires. The study listed 164 TCR beta chains as associated with cytomegalovirus. The classifier was reported to diagnose cytomegalovirus status with high specificity and sensitivity in both the original cohort and the validation cohort. Most TCR sequences were seen in very few donors, while some public TCRs were found in many individuals. It was suggested by the authors that the approach could potentially be generalized to other disease states and immunological phenotypes. Three of the identified cytomegalovirus-associated TCR beta chains were confirmed in vitro to be specific for cytomegalovirus antigens. In a later analysis, TCRs clustered in the first cohort were found to also tend to co-occur in the 100 to 150 validation repertoires, with over 90% of cluster scores above 0.

The donors were included in the validation cohort of some 110 subjects, a group kept apart from the roughly 680-subject first cohort. The receptor library was made with the immunoSEQ multiplex PCR assay. In the original analysis: A statistical classification framework was built to diagnose cytomegalovirus status from the catalog of TCR beta chain sequences. What TCRdb holds here is the immuneACCESS table cut down to in-frame rearrangements. Part of the clones is not present; checked against another copy, under half of the missing clones reflect an unresolved V gene, and the others are unexplained. That table is the source of V, J and clone size, and D and trimming were worked out from the DNA. For this sample the table gives 60,000 to 90,000 clones, of which around 94% were detected only once. The ten top clones hold roughly 0.6% of the sample.

The sample comprised PBMCs. The clonotype comes from a woman aged 18-29 years in good health and CMV-seronegative. The chain was built from TRBV6-1 and TRBJ1-1; a confident D gene designation cannot be given. CDR3 region: CASSETTGVGAFF. The DNA sequence is given as TGTGCCAGCAGTGAAACCACCGGGGTTGGGGCTTTCTTT.